One and the same sample provided the 29 T cell receptor beta chains below, sequenced in a study of T cells in Graves' hyperthyroidism and ophthalmopathy (dated by TCRdb to the late 2010s). Library method: multiplex PCR. The reads were generated on an Illumina HiSeq 2000. The TCR beta CDR3 regions were amplified from the RNA transcripts. The first round of RT-PCR for the TCR CDR3 was performed with the HTBI primer set and the Qiagen OneStep RT-PCR kit. TCRdb took the public reads, trimmed them with fastp at Q25, ran MiXCR for clone calling and kept in-frame beta chains. CDR3 protein sequences are deduplicated, and each keeps its most common genes and DNA. The sample has approximately 300,000 distinct CDR3 sequences on record, approximately 15% of them singletons. In total, the top ten clones hold around 35% of the sample. The specimen was blood. These receptors originate from a young man with Graves' hyperthyroidism.

This clonotype was picked up many times. The chain recombines TRBV12-3 or TRBV12-4 with TRBJ2-5; 12 bases are a match to TRBD2. This CDR3 has 14 residues. The ends lost 6 bases at V and 3 bases at J; junction bases unmatched: 2. The CDR3 reads CASSRTSGKETQYF. In DNA form, the CDR3 reads TGTGCCAGCAGCCGGACTAGCGGGAAAGAGACCCAGTACTTC.

This clonotype was counted ten times or more. This chain's CDR3 is CASSPGIREGTQYF. The CDR3 nucleotides are TGTGCCAGCTCACCAGGGATTCGGGAAGGGACCCAGTACTTC. This chain joins TRBV18 and TRBJ2-5; possibly TRBD2 for D (5 bases). Per the germline V gene, CDR1 is KGHSH and CDR2 is LQKENI. V was pared by 2 bases and J by 7 bases, with 14 bases between. The CDR3 is 14 amino acids. The full variable domain, in which reference TRBV18 and TRBJ2-5 provide the parts outside the CDR3, is NAGVMQNPRHLVRRRGQEARLRCSPMKGHSHVYWYRQLPEEGLKFMVYLQKENIIDESGMPKERFSAEFPKEGPSILRIQQVVRGDSAAYFCASSPGIREGTQYFGPGTRLLVL.

This clonotype has only a few counts. The DNA for the CDR3 is TGTGCCAGCAGCTTCCCAGGAAGTAATGAAAAACTGTTTTTT. It specifies CASSFPGSNEKLFF. The genes are TRBV5-4 and TRBJ1-4; D uncertain. CDR1 and CDR2 (germline): SGHNT, YYREEE (reference sequence). V was shortened by 2 bases and J by 4 bases, with 9 bases between the two germline ends. This CDR3 region has 14 residues.

V and J are TRBV7-9 and TRBJ2-3, with D hard to call. The CDR3 is made up of 15 amino acids. The V gene lost 1 base and the J gene lost 4 bases, with 12 bases spanning the gap. Germline V gives CDR1 SEHNR, CDR2 FQNEAQ (reference sequence). For the CDR3, the DNA is TGTGCCAGCAGCTTAGGGTGGTCGGCTTCAGATACGCAGTATTTT. As protein: CASSLGWSASDTQYF.

The chain links TRBV12-3 or TRBV12-4 to TRBJ2-1; the match to TRBD2 covers 8 bases. The trim removed 6 bases at V and 4 bases at J, leaving 8 bases unmatched. The CDR3 is 15 residues long. The CDR3 is CASSTGLATYNEQFF. CDR3 DNA: TGTGCCAGCAGCACTGGACTAGCCACTTACAATGAGCAGTTCTTC.

This clonotype has a count of ten or more. This chain links TRBV12-3 or TRBV12-4 with TRBJ2-3; 12 nucleotides agree with TRBD2. The CDR3 loop spans 17 amino acids. V shed 7 bases and J 2 bases; nucleotides not matched to a gene: 10. The CDR3 nucleotides are TGTGCCAGCACCATGGGGGGGACTAGCGGGTTCACAGATACGCAGTATTTT. Translating it yields CASTMGGTSGFTDTQYF.

This clonotype appeared many times. This chain connects TRBV18 to TRBJ1-1, with D unresolved. The germline V and J ends were trimmed by 0 bases and 3 bases, with 2 bases remaining between them. The CDR3 is 12 amino acids. Germline CDR1 reads KGHSH; CDR2 reads LQKENI. CDR3 in amino acids: CASSPPDTEAFF. The CDR3 region has the DNA TGTGCCAGCTCACCACCGGACACTGAAGCTTTCTTT.

This clonotype has ten or more counts. This sequence joins TRBV18 and TRBJ2-7; D is uncertain. Germline CDR1 and CDR2: KGHSH and LQKENI. The CDR3 is 13 amino acids. The V and J ends lost 6 bases and 1 base respectively, with 10 bases between them. The CDR3 is CASSFENSYEQYF. The CDR3 coding sequence is TGTGCCAGCTCCTTCGAGAATTCCTACGAGCAGTACTTC.

This clonotype has at least ten counts. V is TRBV28 and J is TRBJ1-1; 10 nucleotides match TRBD1. Germline assignment: CDR1 MDHEN and CDR2 SYDVKM. This CDR3 has 15 amino acids. V gave up 4 bases and J gave up 6 bases; unmatched junction bases: 8. Here the CDR3 reads CASSSVRQGAAEAFF. In nucleotides, the CDR3 is TGTGCCAGCAGTTCTGTCCGACAGGGGGCGGCTGAAGCTTTCTTT.

The V gene is TRBV3-1, the J gene TRBJ1-5; D gene uncertain. This CDR3 has 16 residues. The V end was cut by 0 bases, the J end by 6 bases, with 15 bases between. Germline assignment: CDR1 LGHDT and CDR2 YNNKEL (reference sequence). The CDR3 DNA follows: TGTGCCAGCAGCCAAGATTCAGCCACTCGGGGTCAGCCCCAGCATTTT. As protein: CASSQDSATRGQPQHF.

This clonotype was observed at least ten times. CDR3 DNA sequence: TGTGCCAGCACCGACCCTTTGCGTGAGCAGTTCTTC. It translates to CASTDPLREQFF. This chain joins TRBV27 and TRBJ2-1; D unresolved. The CDR3 contains 12 residues. V lost 7 bases and J lost 9, with 13 bases in between. Germline values: CDR1 MNHEY, CDR2 SMNVEV (reference sequence).

This clonotype has a count of ten or more. The chain has TRBV12-3 or TRBV12-4 and TRBJ2-4; possible D gene TRBD1, 6 bases. V shed 5 bases and J shed 3 bases, with 17 bases lying between them. The CDR3 length is 16 residues. CDR3 DNA sequence: TGTGCCAGCAGTCCCGGACAGCTGGAGGTCAAAAACATTCAGTACTTC. Translating it yields CASSPGQLEVKNIQYF.

The sample holds many counts of this clonotype. The gene calls are TRBV18 and TRBJ2-2; D call uncertain. Germline V gives CDR1 KGHSH, CDR2 LQKENI. Trimming took 2 bases from V and 4 from J, leaving 8 bases between them. This CDR3 is built from 14 residues. The DNA for the CDR3 is TGTGCCAGCTCACCATCGTCGGGCACCGGGGAGCTGTTTTTT. This encodes CASSPSSGTGELFF.

This clonotype was seen many times. V usage is TRBV5-1 and J usage is TRBJ2-7; D is possibly TRBD2 (7 bases). The CDR3 contains 16 residues. Germline CDR1 and CDR2: SGHRS and YFSETQ. V was trimmed by 2 bases and J by 1 base, leaving 16 bases between them. CDR3 sequence (DNA): TGCGCCAGCAGCTTTACAACAGGGAGGGGATCCTACGAGCAGTACTTC. This translates into CASSFTTGRGSYEQYF.

This clonotype was counted a single time. This rearrangement joins TRBV5-1 to TRBJ1-2; D perhaps matches TRBD1 (5 bases). This CDR3 contains 14 residues. V shed 4 bases and J shed 2 bases, with 12 bases lying between them. Looked up from germline, CDR1 is SGHRS and CDR2 is YFSETQ. The CDR3 sequence is CASSPGNGNYGYTF. The CDR3 coding sequence is TGCGCCAGCAGCCCAGGGAATGGAAACTATGGCTACACCTTC.

This sequence joins TRBV15 and TRBJ2-7; D not certain. Germline V gene lookup returns CDR1 LNHNV and CDR2 YYDKDF (reference sequence). V gave up 1 base and J gave up 0 bases, with 7 bases separating them. The CDR3 extends over 14 amino acids. The CDR3 reads CATSRARDSYEQYF. The CDR3, as DNA: TGTGCCACCAGCAGAGCCAGAGACTCCTACGAGCAGTACTTC.

This clonotype was counted at least ten times. The chain links TRBV7-2 to TRBJ2-7, with 8 positions matching TRBD1. This CDR3 comprises 16 residues. After removal of 7 bases from V and 1 base from J, the junction contained 12 bases not matched to a gene. Germline CDR1 reads SGHTA; CDR2 reads FQGNSA. CDR3 DNA: TGTGCCAGCACCCTCGGCCGAGACAGGGGTTCCTACGAGCAGTACTTC. Its protein is CASTLGRDRGSYEQYF.

This clonotype came up many times. The chain combines TRBV4-1 with TRBJ2-2; possibly TRBD2 for D (5 bases). Germline V CDR1 and CDR2: MGHRA, YSYEKL. The CDR3 runs to 19 residues. With 0 bases removed from V and 2 bases from J, the gap between germline ends came to 19 bases. CDR3 sequence (DNA): TGCGCCAGCAGCCAAGATACCGGATGGCAGACGGGAAACACCGGGGAGCTGTTTTTT. Translating gives CASSQDTGWQTGNTGELFF.

V usage is TRBV6-1 and J usage is TRBJ2-2; D could derive from TRBD1 or TRBD2 (5 bases each). Per the germline V gene, CDR1 is MNHNS and CDR2 is SASEGT. The CDR3 has 16 amino acids. Trimming took off 7 bases at V and 2 bases at J, with 17 bases between the two ends. The chain's CDR3 is CASTAGDPLNTGELFF. CDR3 coding DNA: TGTGCCAGCACCGCCGGGGACCCCCTCAACACCGGGGAGCTGTTTTTT.

This clonotype has ten or more counts. The chain employs TRBV5-5 and TRBJ1-4, with a weak D call TRBD1 (5 bases). The V end lost 4 bases, the J end lost 5 bases, and 12 bases lay between the germline ends. The CDR3 totals 14 residues. Germline assignment: CDR1 SGHKS and CDR2 YYEKEE (reference sequence). CDR3 sequence (DNA): TGTGCCAGCAGCAACCGACAGACCAATGAAAAACTGTTTTTT. Residues: CASSNRQTNEKLFF.

This clonotype occurred once. The chain recombines TRBV20-1 with TRBJ1-2; tentatively, D is TRBD1 (5 bases). V lost 5 bases to trimming and J lost 3 bases, with 7 bases between them. The CDR3 consists of 11 residues. Per germline, CDR1 DFQATT and CDR2 SNEGSKA (reference sequence). The chain's CDR3 is CSADRDYGYTF. CDR3 in DNA: TGCAGTGCTGACAGAGACTATGGCTACACCTTC.

The chain has TRBV7-8 and TRBJ2-1; the match to TRBD2 covers 9 bases. This CDR3 contains 14 residues. Germline CDR1 reads SGHVS; CDR2 reads FQNEAQ. V gave up 2 bases and J gave up 6 bases; unmatched junction bases: 2. The CDR3 loop reads CASSLLAGLNEQFF. In DNA, the CDR3 is TGTGCCAGCAGCTTACTAGCGGGACTCAATGAGCAGTTCTTC.

The gene calls are TRBV12-3 or TRBV12-4 and TRBJ2-2; D is possibly TRBD1 (7 bases). This CDR3 comprises 14 residues. Trimming stripped 7 bases from V and 6 bases from J, with 15 bases between. CDR3 amino acids: CASMEGAAAGELFF. The DNA of the CDR3 is TGTGCCAGCATGGAGGGGGCCGCGGCCGGGGAGCTGTTTTTT.

The chain recombines TRBV6-2 or TRBV6-3 with TRBJ1-5; TRBD1 matches 11 bases. Germline loops: CDR1 MNHEY, CDR2 SVGEGT. The CDR3 has 16 residues. Germline trimming cut 7 bases from V and 6 bases from J; bases unmatched to any gene: 11. The CDR3 loop is CASTGPGQGVVQPQHF. CDR3 bases: TGTGCCAGCACCGGGCCGGGACAGGGGGTGGTTCAGCCCCAGCATTTT.

This clonotype occurred many times. The rearrangement uses TRBV3-1 and TRBJ2-1; 7 nucleotides align to TRBD2. CDR1 and CDR2 (germline): LGHDT, YNNKEL (reference sequence). This CDR3 has 12 residues. Trimming cost V 5 bases and J 6 bases; bases outside gene matches: 1. CDR3 coding DNA: TGTGCCAGCAGCAGGGAGGGCAATGAGCAGTTCTTC. Its translation: CASSREGNEQFF.

This clonotype was seen only a few times. The chain is built from TRBV7-9 and TRBJ1-2; 7 positions match TRBD1. Germline V gives CDR1 SEHNR, CDR2 FQNEAQ (reference sequence). The CDR3 is made up of 14 amino acids. J gave up 6 bases and V 3 bases, and 7 bases lay outside the gene matches. The CDR3 DNA follows: TGTGCCAGCAGCTTCGACACAGGGGTCAATGGCTACACCTTC. Its translation is CASSFDTGVNGYTF.

Only a few counts were recorded for this clonotype. V is TRBV7-3 and J is TRBJ2-1, with D tentatively TRBD1 or TRBD2 (5 bases each). V lost 5 bases to trimming and J lost 6 bases, with 17 bases between them. Germline loops: CDR1 SGHTA, CDR2 FQGTGA. The CDR3 covers 15 residues. In nucleotides, the CDR3 is TGTGCCAGCAGCCCCCTCACGGGGCTTCTCAATGAGCAGTTCTTC. It specifies CASSPLTGLLNEQFF.

This clonotype was detected ten times or more. The V call is TRBV12-3 or TRBV12-4, the J call TRBJ2-5; 7 nucleotides agree with TRBD1. Trimming cost V 6 bases and J 4 bases; bases outside gene matches: 5. CDR3 length: 13 amino acids. The CDR3 nucleotides read TGTGCCAGCAGCCCGAGGGGGCGAGAGACCCAGTACTTC. Protein product: CASSPRGRETQYF.

This clonotype was seen repeatedly, ten times or more. The rearrangement uses TRBV27 and TRBJ2-7, with D perhaps TRBD2 (6 bases). Germline values: CDR1 MNHEY, CDR2 SMNVEV (reference sequence). V shed 4 bases and J shed 5 bases, with 12 bases lying between them. The CDR3 totals 13 residues. The CDR3 DNA sequence: TGTGCCAGCAGTTCCTCGGGGGTCAACGAGCAGTACTTC. This sequence encodes CASSSSGVNEQYF.